The rows below give T cell receptor beta chains drawn from one sample of a study of blood T cells in healthy people across ages. A single record per CDR3 protein comes from TCRdb applying MiXCR to the 5' RACE reads. The sample has 700,000 to 950,000 distinct CDR3 sequences, roughly 44% seen once; the top ten hold 20%. The sequenced sample consisted of blood. The receptors shown here come from a woman aged 60 to 75 in good health. CDR3s include the opening cysteine and the closing phenylalanine or tryptophan. The D gene is left open where the match is weak. The listing skips clone size in some rows; elsewhere it reads once, few, many or a size class.

-	TRBV4-3	few	TRBJ2-7	CASSQVWGSYEQYF	TGCGCCAGCAGCCAAGTATGGGGTTCCTACGAGCAGTACTTC
-	TRBV20-1	once	TRBJ2-1	CSAGPPGLNNEQFF	TGCAGTGCTGGGCCCCCGGGACTTAACAATGAGCAGTTCTTC
-	TRBV5-1	-	TRBJ2-7	CASRGFGEQYF	TGCGCCAGCAGGGGTTTTGGCGAGCAGTACTTC
TRBD1	TRBV20-1	-	TRBJ2-7	CSAGGQGSSYEQYF	TGCAGTGCTGGGGGACAGGGGAGCTCCTACGAGCAGTACTTC
-	TRBV29-1	once	TRBJ2-5	CSVEWAGSQETQYF	TGCAGCGTTGAGTGGGCCGGCAGCCAAGAGACCCAGTACTTC
TRBD2	TRBV2	-	TRBJ2-1	CASITNTGLAGEQFF	TGTGCCAGCATCACGAATACTGGACTAGCGGGTGAGCAGTTCTTC
TRBD1	TRBV19	-	TRBJ1-1	CASSTRQGGPNTEAFF	TGTGCCAGTAGTACCCGACAGGGGGGTCCTAACACTGAAGCTTTCTTT
-	TRBV4-2	-	TRBJ2-1	CASRDISVEQFF	TGTGCCAGCAGGGATATATCGGTTGAGCAGTTCTTC
-	TRBV15	few	TRBJ2-1	CATSRDRQSNNEQFF	TGTGCCACCAGCAGAGACCGCCAGTCAAACAATGAGCAGTTCTTC
TRBD1	TRBV12-3/TRBV12-4	-	TRBJ1-5	CASSFSQGGQPQHF	TGTGCCAGCAGTTTCTCCCAGGGGGGTCAGCCCCAGCATTTT